Shown below are 19 T cell receptor beta chains from a single sample sequenced in a study of tumor-infiltrating lymphocytes in primary liver carcinoma. Germline DNA was also extracted, with blood RNA taken from unsorted whole blood. A constant-region primer primed TCR beta cDNA synthesis from about 550 ng of total RNA. Slightly modified ARM-PCR with three nested multiplex PCR rounds yielded TCR beta libraries. A C-beta reverse primer was combined with TRBV1-TRBV30 forward primers in the first two PCR rounds, and each round had roughly 11 cycles. TCRdb used MiXCR to reprocess the multiplex PCR reads, holding one entry per CDR3 protein. The sample carries about 320,000 distinct CDR3 sequences, 65% recorded once. Sequenced: peripheral blood. The receptors derive from a man aged 35 to 55 with primary liver carcinoma and hepatitis B virus infection.

V is TRBV6-5 and J is TRBJ1-3; the D is unclear. The CDR3 has 13 residues. Looked up from germline, CDR1 is MNHEY and CDR2 is SVGAGI. The V end was cut by 8 bases, the J end by 4 bases, with 12 bases between. In DNA, the CDR3 is TGTGCCAGCTGGTCGGGCCTAGGAAACACCATATATTTT. As protein: CASWSGLGNTIYF.

To note about this clonotype: Since a much larger clone is just one base distant, this may be a read error. The rearrangement uses TRBV5-6 and TRBJ2-2; TRBD1 might be the D (5 bases). This CDR3 has 16 residues. Germline assignment: CDR1 SGHDT and CDR2 YYEEEE. CDR3: CACSHKTDSNTGELFF. CDR3 DNA: TGTGCCTGCAGCCATAAGACAGATTCGAACACCGGGGAGCTGTTTTTT.

This clonotype was picked up a small number of times. One base away lies a much larger clone, so this may be a sequencing read error. J is TRBJ2-7 and V is TRBV6-1; no clear D gene. V was shortened by 10 bases and J by 0 bases, with 13 bases between the two germline ends. There are 13 residues in the CDR3. CDR1 MNHNS and CDR2 SASEGT come from the germline V gene. The CDR3 spells CAITRVSSYEQYF. CDR3 bases: TGTGCCATCACCCGGGTTAGCTCCTACGAGCAGTACTTC.

For this clonotype: One junction end does not reproduce the germline sequence, and a read error may be involved. This chain connects TRBV12-3 or TRBV12-4 to TRBJ2-3; D possibly corresponds to TRBD2 (5 bases). CDR3 length equals 11 residues. Here the CDR3 DNA reads TGTGCCAGCAGTCTCCGGGATATGCAGTATTTT. It codes for CASSLRDMQYF.

With regard to this clonotype: One end of the junction fails to match germline, which may point to a read error. The chain couples TRBV12-5 to TRBJ2-3; D is possibly TRBD1 (6 bases). CDR1 and CDR2 (germline): LGHNT, FRNRAP. The CDR3 covers 17 residues. DNA for the CDR3: TGTGCTGGTGGTTTGGATATACAGGGACCGAACACAGATACGCAGTATTTT. Protein sequence: CAGGLDIQGPNTDTQYF.

The sample holds many counts of this clonotype. This rearrangement joins TRBV6-1 to TRBJ2-1, with TRBD2 matching 10 bases. Germline values: CDR1 MNHNS, CDR2 SASEGT. Losses at the gene ends were 11 bases for V and 5 bases for J; bases not matched to a gene: 9. The CDR3 is 14 amino acids. This CDR3 is CAGGLLAGNNEQFF. The CDR3 coding sequence is TGTGCCGGAGGCCTACTAGCGGGAAACAATGAGCAGTTCTTC.

The chain couples TRBV12-5 to TRBJ1-1, with D maybe TRBD1 (6 bases). V shed 6 bases and J shed 1 base, with 9 bases lying between them. This CDR3 contains 13 residues. Germline V CDR1 and CDR2: LGHNT, FRNRAP. CDR3 bases: TGTGCTAGTGGACAGGGATGGAACACTGAAGCTTTCTTT. The encoded protein is CASGQGWNTEAFF.

The genes are TRBV6-2 or TRBV6-3 and TRBJ1-2, with no clear D. The V gene lost 4 bases and the J gene lost 6 bases, with 27 bases spanning the gap. CDR3 length equals 18 residues. The germline gives CDR1 MNHEY, CDR2 SVGEGT. The CDR3 sequence is CASSSTLGSIRLGDGYTF. As DNA, the CDR3 is TGTGCCAGCAGTTCAACCCTCGGGAGCATTCGCCTGGGTGATGGCTACACCTTC.

Concerning this clonotype: The CDR3 end shows no conserved phenylalanine or tryptophan, and so a read error is likely. The chain couples TRBV10-3 to TRBJ2-1, with a weak D call TRBD2 (6 bases). Germline V lookup: CDR1 ENHRY, CDR2 SYGVKD. CDR3 length: 17 residues. The CDR3 loop is CATQSGELHRSFNGQFL. CDR3 DNA: TGTGCCACCCAATCGGGGGAACTCCACCGATCTTTCAATGGGCAGTTCCTC.

With regard to this clonotype: Mismatch with germline at one junction end may stem from a read error. The rearrangement links TRBV6-2 or TRBV6-3 to TRBJ2-3; D is possibly TRBD1 (5 bases). The CDR3 is 15 residues long. Germline CDR1 and CDR2: MNHEY and SVGEGT. CDR3 protein: CASSSNRTATDTQYF. DNA for the CDR3: TGTGCCAGCAGTTCTAACCGGACGGCGACAGATACGCAGTACTTT.

Turning to this clonotype: Being one base from a much bigger clone, this may be a read error. J is TRBJ2-3 and V is TRBV6-5, with D perhaps matching TRBD1 (6 bases). V lost 7 bases and J lost 0, with 17 bases in between. The germline gives CDR1 MNHEY, CDR2 SVGAGI. CDR3 length: 16 amino acids. The CDR3 loop is CASTLGAYPSTDTQYF. CDR3 sequence (DNA): TGTGCCAGCACCCTGGGGGCCTACCCTAGCACAGATACGCAGTATTTT.

The chain recombines TRBV6-1 with TRBJ1-2; the D is unclear. Looked up from germline, CDR1 is MNHNS and CDR2 is SASEGT. CDR3 size: 13 residues. V was shortened by 3 bases and J by 3 bases, with 8 bases between the two germline ends. CDR3: CASSEWRDYGYTF. Written as DNA, the CDR3 is TGTGCCAGCAGTGAGTGGAGGGACTATGGCTACACCTTC.

The sample holds many counts of this clonotype. The chain combines TRBV14 with TRBJ1-2; the D gene is possibly TRBD1 (5 bases). Germline V gives CDR1 SGHDN, CDR2 FVKESK. V lost 4 bases and J 4 bases, leaving 13 bases between the germline ends. This CDR3 is 14 amino acids long. The CDR3 loop reads CASSLAGTLYGYTF. The CDR3 DNA sequence: TGTGCCAGCAGCCTCGCCGGGACTCTCTATGGCTACACCTTC. The full variable domain, in which reference TRBV14 and TRBJ1-2 provide the parts outside the CDR3, is EAGVTQFPSHSVIEKGQTVTLRCDPISGHDNLYWYRRVMGKEIKFLLHFVKESKQDESGMPNNRFLAERTGGTYSTLKVQPAELEDSGVYFCASSLAGTLYGYTFGSGTRLTVV.

This clonotype was counted a few times. This chain joins TRBV6-5 and TRBJ1-5; D gene ambiguous. V shed 8 bases and J shed 0 bases, with 14 bases lying between them. Germline lookup yields CDR1 MNHEY and CDR2 SVGAGI. The CDR3 is made up of 15 amino acids. CDR3: CASYPYGDSNQPQHF. DNA for the CDR3: TGTGCCAGCTACCCCTACGGGGATAGCAATCAGCCCCAGCATTTT.

The V call is TRBV29-1, the J call TRBJ2-1; TRBD2 agrees at 8 bases. CDR3 size: 14 residues. Germline values: CDR1 SQVTM, CDR2 ANQGSEA. Germline trimming cut 4 bases from V and 4 bases from J; bases unmatched to any gene: 6. The CDR3 protein is CSVGVRGGYNEQFF. The CDR3 DNA reads TGCAGCGTTGGGGTCCGGGGGGGTTACAATGAGCAGTTCTTC.

The rearrangement uses TRBV11-1 and TRBJ2-3, with TRBD2 identical over 7 bases. Germline lookup yields CDR1 SGHAT and CDR2 FQDESV (reference sequence). CDR3 length: 16 amino acids. V trimming: 8 bases; J trimming: 2 bases; junction bases outside the gene matches: 13. The CDR3: CASGSPGGPVTDTQYF. The CDR3 DNA is TGTGCCAGCGGCTCCCCGGGAGGCCCGGTCACAGATACGCAGTATTTT.

This clonotype was seen at least ten times. The chain recombines TRBV4-3 with TRBJ2-1, with 13 bases identical to TRBD2. The V gene's germline CDR1 is LGHNA and CDR2 YSLEER. The CDR3 runs 22 residues. V gave up 0 bases and J gave up 4 bases; unmatched junction bases: 18. CDR3 protein: CASSQDLPIGLAGEVVYNEQFF. CDR3 bases: TGCGCCAGCAGCCAAGATCTACCAATAGGACTAGCGGGGGAAGTAGTATACAATGAGCAGTTCTTC.

Concerning this clonotype: One end of the junction is discordant with germline, which a read error may explain. The chain uses TRBV11-2 and TRBJ2-3, with D perhaps assigned TRBD1 or TRBD2 (5 bases each). The CDR3 has 15 amino acids. The germline gives CDR1 SGHAT, CDR2 FQNNGV. CDR3 coding DNA: TGTGCTAGCAGCTCATTAGCGTACGACACAGGTACGCAGTATTTT. Its protein product is CASSSLAYDTGTQYF. The entire variable domain, with the rest obtained from reference TRBV11-2 and TRBJ2-3, is as follows: EAGVAQSPRYKIIEKRQSVAFWCNPISGHATLYWYQQILGQGPKLLIQFQNNGVVDDSQLPKDRFSAERLKGVDSTLKIQPAKLEDSAVYLCASSSLAYDTGTQYFGPGTRLTVL.

The table lists this clonotype with many counts. CDR3 sequence: CASSRPPGANTEAFF. CDR3 coding DNA: TGTGCCAGCAGCCGCCCCCCGGGGGCGAACACTGAAGCTTTCTTT. The gene calls are TRBV6-5 and TRBJ1-1, with D tentatively TRBD1 (6 bases). The CDR3 runs 15 residues. From germline, CDR1 is MNHEY and CDR2 SVGAGI. Trimming left V 6 bases short and J 1 base short, with 15 bases between.